This T cell receptor beta chain was identified in a study of blood T cells in healthy people across ages. Trimming took off 6 bases at V and 3 bases at J, with 18 bases between the two ends. In germline, CDR1 is DFQATT, CDR2 SNEGSKA (reference sequence). The CDR3 sequence is 14 residues long. For the second PCR, which ran for 7 to 11 cycles, a sample-barcoded 5' primer and a J-beta primer mix were used. A single record per CDR3 protein comes from TCRdb applying MiXCR to the 5' RACE reads. Counted here are around 800,000 distinct CDR3 sequences, about 55% occurring once; the ten biggest clones make up approximately 40%.

The source material was blood. The chain recombines TRBV20-1 with TRBJ2-7, with unresolved D. This TCR came from a man older than 75 in good health. As DNA, the CDR3 is TGCAGTGCAAAGGATGCTAGACCGCTCTACGAGCAGTACTTC. The encoded protein is CSAKDARPLYEQYF.